Presented here are 15 T cell receptor beta chains from one specimen sequenced in a study of blood T cell repertoires in COVID-19. Produced via immunoSEQ multiplex PCR; TCRdb's table is partial and in-frame only. The data hold a few hundred thousand clones, with 65% to 90% observed a single time. The sample consisted of PBMCs or T cells enriched from blood (not recorded which). Receptors originate from a woman in her thirties or forties with acute COVID-19.

The J gene is TRBJ1-5, the V gene TRBV6-2 or TRBV6-3; D is perhaps TRBD1 (5 bases). CDR3 length: 15 amino acids. Germline V lookup: CDR1 MNHEY, CDR2 SVGEGT. Trimming removed 5 bases at V and 2 bases at J, with 13 bases between. The CDR3 DNA reads TGTGCCAGCAGTGACGACAGTAATCGCAATCAGCCCCAGCATTTT. Translating it yields CASSDDSNRNQPQHF.

This clone has just one count. This chain connects TRBV19 to TRBJ1-6; D unresolved. There are 15 residues in the CDR3. The V gene lost 5 bases and the J gene lost 10 bases, with 18 bases spanning the gap. Looked up from germline, CDR1 is LNHDA and CDR2 is SQIVND (reference sequence). CDR3 amino acids: CASSVSMDFGSPLHF. For the CDR3, the DNA is TGTGCCAGTAGTGTATCCATGGACTTCGGCTCACCCCTCCACTTT.

The chain uses TRBV2 and TRBJ1-6; D possibly corresponds to TRBD1 (5 bases). Germline assignment: CDR1 SNHLY and CDR2 FYNNEI. This CDR3 has 16 residues. Trimming removed 7 bases at V and 0 bases at J, with 13 bases between. The CDR3 DNA sequence: TGTGCCAGCACGGAGGGGTCGAGCTCCTATAATTCACCCCTCCACTTT. It codes for CASTEGSSSYNSPLHF.

The chain couples TRBV18 to TRBJ1-5; 7 bases match TRBD1. CDR1 is KGHSH and CDR2 is LQKENI in the germline V gene. With 4 bases clipped from V and 3 bases from J, the junction kept 6 bases outside the gene matches. The CDR3 sequence is 15 residues long. Here the CDR3 DNA reads TGTGCCAGCTCACTACCCGGGACAGTCAATCAGCCCCAGCATTTT. Protein sequence: CASSLPGTVNQPQHF. The whole variable domain, remainder taken from reference TRBV18 and TRBJ1-5, is NAGVMQNPRHLVRRRGQEARLRCSPMKGHSHVYWYRQLPEEGLKFMVYLQKENIIDESGMPKERFSAEFPKEGPSILRIQQVVRGDSAAYFCASSLPGTVNQPQHFGDGTRLSIL.

The chain combines TRBV7-9 with TRBJ2-7; TRBD1 might be the D (6 bases). CDR3 length equals 14 residues. The V gene's germline CDR1 is SEHNR and CDR2 FQNEAQ (reference sequence). The ends were cut back, 5 bases at V and 3 bases at J, with 14 bases in the middle. This CDR3 is CASSEGTLGYEQYF. The CDR3 DNA is TGTGCCAGCAGCGAGGGGACACTAGGCTACGAGCAGTACTTC.

The CDR3 loop reads CASSQVAQGNSPLHF. The CDR3 DNA sequence: TGCGCCAGCAGCCAAGTGGCACAGGGAAATTCACCCCTCCACTTT. The V gene is TRBV4-3, the J gene TRBJ1-6; possibly TRBD1 for D (6 bases). The germline gives CDR1 LGHNA, CDR2 YSLEER. CDR3 length equals 15 residues. V lost 1 base, J lost 7 bases, and 11 bases lay in between.

This clone was detected only once. The rearrangement joins TRBV27 to TRBJ2-7; 9 nucleotides agree with TRBD1. V trimming: 4 bases; J trimming: 7 bases; junction bases outside the gene matches: 14. The CDR3 consists of 16 residues. CDR1 MNHEY and CDR2 SMNVEV come from the germline V gene (reference sequence). This CDR3 reads CASSSNYIQGAWEQYF. CDR3 nucleotide sequence: TGTGCCAGCAGTTCGAACTACATACAGGGGGCTTGGGAGCAGTACTTC.

This clone was picked up a small number of times. The chain recombines TRBV7-3 with TRBJ2-5, with D possibly TRBD1 on 7 matching bases. The V gene lost 5 bases and the J gene lost 7 bases, with 14 bases spanning the gap. The CDR3 is 13 residues long. Germline-derived CDR1 and CDR2 are SGHTA and FQGTGA. The CDR3 reads CASSPRGAGTQYF. The CDR3 DNA sequence: TGTGCCAGCAGCCCCAGGGGGGCAGGGACCCAGTACTTC.

This clone was recorded many times. The J gene is TRBJ2-1, the V gene TRBV7-3; 8 bases line up with TRBD2. With 2 bases clipped from V and 12 bases from J, the junction kept 12 bases outside the gene matches. CDR1 SGHTA and CDR2 FQGTGA come from the germline V gene. The CDR3 spans 15 residues. CDR3: CASSLGREGITGQFF. CDR3 DNA sequence: TGTGCCAGCAGCTTAGGTCGGGAGGGGATAACAGGGCAGTTCTTC.

This clone came up a few times. V and J are TRBV11-2 and TRBJ2-7; tentative D call: TRBD2 (5 bases). Per germline, CDR1 SGHAT and CDR2 FQNNGV. The CDR3 length is 15 residues. V lost 4 bases to trimming and J lost 2 bases, with 15 bases between them. DNA for the CDR3: TGTGCCAGCAGCTCCGAAAGCGGATCCACCTACGAGCAGTACTTC. It yields the protein CASSSESGSTYEQYF.

V usage is TRBV5-5 and J usage is TRBJ2-3, with TRBD2 matching 7 bases. The CDR3 length is 16 residues. Germline lookup yields CDR1 SGHKS and CDR2 YYEKEE (reference sequence). Trimming cost V 4 bases and J 2 bases; bases outside gene matches: 10. CDR3 region: CASSLPSSGYTDTQYF. CDR3 sequence (DNA): TGTGCCAGCAGCCTGCCCTCTAGCGGCTACACAGATACGCAGTATTTT.

A few counts support this clone. This chain connects TRBV24-1 to TRBJ2-1; D not resolved. The CDR3 spans 16 residues. Per the germline V gene, CDR1 is KGHDR and CDR2 is SFDVKD. V shed 4 bases and J shed 0 bases, with 12 bases lying between them. CDR3: CATSDTRPSSYNEQFF. In DNA, the CDR3 is TGTGCCACCAGTGACACCCGCCCCAGCTCCTACAATGAGCAGTTCTTC.

This sequence joins TRBV28 and TRBJ1-4; D is uncertain. Trimming removed 3 bases from V and 10 bases from J, with 12 bases in between. Germline CDR1 reads MDHEN; CDR2 reads SYDVKM. This CDR3 has 13 amino acids. The CDR3 region has the DNA TGTGCCAGCAGTTTTTCCAGGCTGGGAAAACTGTTTTTT. As protein: CASSFSRLGKLFF.

The J gene is TRBJ2-1, the V gene TRBV19; 9 nucleotides match TRBD2. The CDR3 sequence is 16 residues long. CDR1 is LNHDA and CDR2 is SQIVND in the germline V gene (reference sequence). The ends lost 1 base at V and 7 bases at J; junction bases unmatched: 8. The DNA for the CDR3 is TGTGCCAGTAGTATAGGCGAGACTAGCGGAAGAAATGAGCAGTTCTTC. It codes for CASSIGETSGRNEQFF.

The CDR3 sequence: CSVGTGVGVRYGYTF. For the CDR3, the DNA is TGCAGCGTCGGAACAGGGGTGGGGGTTAGGTATGGCTACACCTTC. The chain carries TRBV29-1 and TRBJ1-2, with 7 positions matching TRBD1. The junction had 15 bases not matched to a gene; V was cut back by 6 bases and J by 5 bases. In germline, CDR1 is SQVTM, CDR2 ANQGSEA. The CDR3 length is 15 residues.